This T cell receptor beta chain is from a study of beta chain features in type 1 diabetes. Findings and caveats of the study: Type 1 diabetes patients had TCRB CDR3s that were shorter (moderately but significantly so) in all four CD4+ subsets.

As to this clone: Its antigen is undetermined.

The entirety of the isolated RNA underwent reverse transcription, so expressed TCRB transcripts were sequenced. Clones were sequenced by immunoSEQ multiplex PCR, and TCRdb holds only the in-frame ones, with some missing. The repertoire holds 240,000 or so clones, around 20% seen once, with 0.028% in the top ten. V dropped 8 bases and J dropped 3; count of bases not matched to a gene: 10. This CDR3 comprises 15 residues. The germline CDR1 and CDR2 sequences are SNHLY and FYNNEI. The material sequenced was naive CD4+ T cells from blood. This sequence joins TRBV2 and TRBJ2-5; 9 bases align to TRBD2. The sequence was collected from a woman in her thirties or forties with type 1 diabetes. The CDR3 DNA is TGTGCCAGCCTTTTGGCGGGAGGGCCAAAAGAGACCCAGTACTTC. This codes for CASLLAGGPKETQYF.